The sample holds one count of the clone carrying this T cell receptor (beta chain). As yet, its antigen is unknown. Sequencing templates came from extracted RNA that was reverse transcribed into cDNA. Clones were sequenced by immunoSEQ multiplex PCR, and TCRdb holds only the in-frame ones, with some missing. The table lists around 35,000 clones, roughly 50% of them singletons. The sample comes from a study of CD8+ T cells in alopecia areata. The study, taken as a whole, reports: Researchers report lesional scalp, most notably alopecia totalis/universalis, outstripped normal scalp in clonality.

This TCR was recovered from a human donor with alopecia areata. Material for sequencing was NKG2D-high CD8+ T cells sorted from blood.

The CDR3 here is CAWSVLQLSWGRETQYF. Here the CDR3 DNA reads TGTGCCTGGAGTGTACTTCAGCTAAGTTGGGGGAGGGAGACCCAGTACTTC. J is TRBJ2-5 and V is TRBV30, with D perhaps matching TRBD2 (6 bases). Deletions cut 0 bases from V and 5 bases from J, with 22 bases between. This CDR3 spans 17 amino acids. CDR1 and CDR2 (germline): GTSNPN, SVGIG (reference sequence). The full variable domain, rest sourced from reference TRBV30 and TRBJ2-5, is SQTIHQWPATLVQPVGSPLSLECTVEGTSNPNLYWYRQAAGRGLQLLFYSVGIGQISSEVPQNLSASRPQDRQFILSSKKLLLSDSGFYLCAWSVLQLSWGRETQYFGPGTRLLVL.